Below, one T cell receptor (beta chain) is given with its context. The data were taken from a study of T cell changes during pregnancy in multiple sclerosis. Germline V gene lookup returns CDR1 SGDLS and CDR2 YYNGEE. V gave up 2 bases and J gave up 5 bases, with 19 bases separating them. This CDR3 region has 16 residues. Sequenced by immunoSEQ multiplex PCR; TCRdb stores in-frame clones only, minus some. Of 99,000 or so clones in the sample, about 93% were seen once. V gene TRBV9 combines with J gene TRBJ2-5; D might be TRBD2 (7 bases). The sequence was obtained from a female donor with multiple sclerosis, enrolled in a pregnancy study. The sequenced sample was peripheral blood, obtained after pregnancy. The CDR3 DNA reads as TGTGCCAGCAGCGTGGTAGCCGCGGGGGCAGGGGAGACCCAGTACTTC. Amino acids: CASSVVAAGAGETQYF.